Given below is one T cell receptor (beta chain) in context. The clone's antigen remains unknown. No much larger clone is present one base from it, and per-base qualities are unavailable. These data come from a study of blood T cells in healthy people across ages (dated by TCRdb to the mid-2010s). The study in broad terms: In model experiments, roughly one uniquely barcoded TCR beta cDNA molecule per two T cells was captured by template switching. To track age-related changes in TCR beta repertoire diversity, the study relied on deep sequencing normalized with unique cDNA molecular identifiers. Four age groups were formed from the donors: young (average around 15 years), middle-aged (less than 40), aged (roughly 58) and long-lived (about 80). To avoid experimental bias, donors of different ages were randomly spread across the sequencing lanes. The study analyzed two additional independent replicas of 1 million unique cDNA reads from the same blood draw for two donors, one aged 18 to 30 and one aged 80 or older.

The roughly 39 donors, aged about 6 to 100 years, were systemically healthy Caucasian individuals from Russia. Roughly 10 milliliters of peripheral blood were drawn from each donor into EDTA-treated Vacutainer tubes. Ficoll-Paque density-gradient centrifugation was used to isolate PBMCs, with at least 6.5 million per sample. Trizol reagent was used to extract total RNA from the PBMCs, yielding at least 5 micrograms per sample. For every donor, an aliquot of PBMCs went through flow cytometry to measure the percentages of naive CD45RAhigh/CD27high T cells. What the study reported, not specific to this receptor: A strong correlation was found between observed TCR beta diversity and the percentage of naive T cells measured by flow cytometry. Because profiling used bulk unsorted PBMCs, naive and antigen-experienced compartments could not be compared conclusively. Observed TCR beta diversity per million T cells fell roughly linearly with age, and a significant reduction was already apparent by age about 36. Because the CMV infection status of the donors was unknown, age-related changes in expanded clonotypes may potentially have been confounded. Compared with the aged group, the long-lived group had more naive CD4+ T cells, fewer expanded clones and increased TCR diversity, a pattern suggesting age selection. Estimates of total diversity based on one million sequenced T cells were regarded as lower bounds and as underestimates.

The CDR3 measures 12 amino acids from cysteine to phenylalanine. Solely the CDR3 DNA is kept, with 36 bases framed from the first base. The V end loses 8 bases and the J end loses 5 bases, and a stretch of 12 bases separates them. Receptor amplification or capture employed 5' RACE. These reads were obtained on an Illumina HiSeq 2500. The second PCR ran for roughly 6 to 11 cycles and used a J-beta primer mix along with a sample-barcoded 5' primer. Each TCR beta cDNA molecule received a unique molecular identifier from a template-switch 5' adaptor carrying 12 random nucleotides. Each sample yielded at least 3 million CDR3-containing paired-end reads. First-strand cDNA was synthesized from all RNA with the Mint cDNA synthesis kit, primed by a TRBC-specific oligonucleotide. Following uracil-DNA glycosylase treatment, all cDNA underwent a first 18-cycle PCR with the universal primers M1SS and BC2_uni_R. As for the authors' bioinformatics: Normalization of each sample was performed by random selection of 1 million high-quality reads, each carrying a distinct molecular identifier. Reads sharing molecular identifiers were discarded rather than binned into consensus sequences. MiTCR, with a Q25 quality threshold and the strictest error-elimination algorithm, was used for CDR3 identification, clonotype clustering and error correction. A nonparametric unseen species model using Euler transformation provided a lower-bound estimate of total TCR beta diversity. TCRdb reprocessed the public reads (quality trimming at Q25 with fastp, clone calling with MiXCR) and kept in-frame beta chains. Each entry merges the rows of one CDR3 protein and shows their most common DNA and genes. The V and J calls and clone size are TCRdb's, not the authors'. In all, the sample holds 600,000 or so distinct CDR3 sequences, and roughly 48% of those were seen once. The top ten hold about 22% of the sample.

The source of this sequence is a man of 80 years or more in good health. Sequencing input: blood. The chain couples TRBV12-3 or TRBV12-4 to TRBJ1-1; confidence is insufficient to name the D gene. The nucleotide sequence is given as TGTGCCAGCGGCGGTGGGTGGACTGAAGCTTTCTTT. This translates into CASGGGWTEAFF.